This T cell receptor (beta chain) comes out of a study of molecular identifiers for immune sequencing clone quantification. The naive CD8 libraries originated from between roughly 20,000 and 1,000,000 sorted cells and drew on 10%, 30% or 50% RNA. Using a CD8+CD4-CCR7+CD45RA+ phenotype, naive CD8 T cells were sorted. This clonotype was found a few times. Preparation methods for the bulk TCR libraries were those previously described, with listed TCR primers. TCRdb recomputed calls from the PCR reads with MiXCR, one row per CDR3 protein. Among about 510,000 distinct CDR3 sequences listed, roughly 23% were seen once. The length of the CDR3 is 15 residues. V gave up 1 base and J gave up 4 bases; unmatched junction bases: 4. Germline loops: CDR1 SGHRS, CDR2 YFSETQ.

Material for sequencing was naive CD8+ T cells from blood, with Jurkat cell RNA spiked in. Subset defined: FACS-sorted CD8+CD4-CCR7+CD45RA+ naive T cells. The gene calls are TRBV5-1 and TRBJ1-2, with 10 bases lining up with TRBD1. The TCR sequence derives from a human donor in good health. Some libraries in this study had Jurkat cell RNA spiked in. The CDR3 loop reads CASSLIGQGVYGYTF. In nucleotides, the CDR3 is TGCGCCAGCAGCTTGATAGGACAGGGGGTCTATGGCTACACCTTC.